These T cell receptor beta chains were read from a single sample in a study of naive and memory T cell subsets. TCRdb itself ran the 5' RACE reads through MiXCR, one entry per CDR3 protein. The sample records 56,000 or so distinct CDR3 sequences, 6% to 8% being singletons. These receptors all come from a female donor in good health. Both conserved end residues are part of each CDR3. D genes are given only for firm matches. Rows may omit the clone size; those that give it use once, few, many or a size class.

d_call	v_call	clone_size	j_call	cdr3_nt	cdr3_aa
-	TRBV12-3/TRBV12-4	few	TRBJ1-5	TGTGCCAGCAGTGACCAGAGAAATCAGCCCCAGCATTTT	CASSDQRNQPQHF
-	TRBV5-1	many	TRBJ2-7	TGCGCCAGCAGCTTGGGTTTAAGTCGGACTTCCGAGCAGTACTTC	CASSLGLSRTSEQYF
-	TRBV6-5	many	TRBJ1-4	TGTGCCAGCAGTGGCCCAGGGGCAGGGCCTAATGAAAAACTGTTTTTT	CASSGPGAGPNEKLFF
TRBD1	TRBV11-2	many	TRBJ1-1	TGTGCCAGCAGCTTAGCCAGGACAGGGGGTAACACTGAAGCTTTCTTT	CASSLARTGGNTEAFF
-	TRBV7-6	few	TRBJ2-7	TGTGCCAGCAGCTTATTTCAGGGGAAGAACTACGAGCAGTACTTC	CASSLFQGKNYEQYF
TRBD1	TRBV7-9	many	TRBJ1-1	TGTGCCAGCAGCTTTTACATTGACAGGGTGATGAACACTGAAGCTTTCTTT	CASSFYIDRVMNTEAFF
-	TRBV20-1	few	TRBJ2-7	TGCAGTGCTAGGTCCGTTACCACCTACGAGCAGTACTTC	CSARSVTTYEQYF
-	TRBV7-9	many	TRBJ2-7	TGTGCCAGCAGCTTGGCGCGAGGGCAGTACTTC	CASSLARGQYF
-	TRBV6-5	few	TRBJ1-1	TGTGCCAGCAGGGCCTTTGGGAACACTGAAGCTTTCTTT	CASRAFGNTEAFF
-	TRBV18	-	TRBJ2-1	TGTGCCAGCTCACCTCCTGGCGGCCAGACGAACAATGAGCAGTTCTTC	CASSPPGGQTNNEQFF
-	TRBV7-9	few	TRBJ2-1	TGTGCCAGCAGCTCCGGTCTTGGGGTCAATGAGCAGTTCTTC	CASSSGLGVNEQFF
TRBD1	TRBV18	-	TRBJ1-2	TGTGCCAGCTCACCCCGGGACAGGGTCGCCTATGGCTACACCTTC	CASSPRDRVAYGYTF
TRBD1	TRBV5-1	-	TRBJ1-4	TGCGCCAGCAGCTTGGCTGGACAGGGCGGCCCGGCTCTAAATGAAAAACTGTTTTTT	CASSLAGQGGPALNEKLFF
-	TRBV12-3/TRBV12-4	many	TRBJ1-4	TGTGCCAGCAGTTTCGGCGGAACTAATGAAAAACTGTTTTTT	CASSFGGTNEKLFF
-	TRBV7-2	-	TRBJ2-7	TGTGCCAGCAGCTTCTGGGGGCGGGAGCAGTACTTC	CASSFWGREQYF
-	TRBV10-3	few	TRBJ1-6	TGTGCCATCAGGGGGACGGAGGATTCACCCCTCCACTTT	CAIRGTEDSPLHF
-	TRBV4-1	many	TRBJ1-5	TGCGCCAGCAGCCAAGATGGTCAGCTCAATCAGCCCCAGCATTTT	CASSQDGQLNQPQHF
-	TRBV6-1	many	TRBJ1-1	TGTGCCAGCAGTGAAGTCGGGGAGGGTGAAGCTTTCTTT	CASSEVGEGEAFF
TRBD1	TRBV6-5	-	TRBJ2-7	TGTGCCAGCAGCGGGGACAGGGAGGTTTTCTACGAGCAGTACTTC	CASSGDREVFYEQYF
-	TRBV20-1	many	TRBJ1-1	TGCAGTGCTAGAGATTCGGGTTACACTGAAGCTTTCTTT	CSARDSGYTEAFF
TRBD2	TRBV2	-	TRBJ2-7	TGTGCCAGCAGTGCTAGCGGGGTAATATGGGAGCAGTACTTC	CASSASGVIWEQYF
-	TRBV27	few	TRBJ1-5	TGTGCCAGCAGACCCACCGGGACAAGCTATCAGCCCCAGCATTTT	CASRPTGTSYQPQHF
-	TRBV12-3/TRBV12-4	many	TRBJ1-4	TGTGCCAGCAAGTGGGGGTTGGATGAAAAACTGTTTTTT	CASKWGLDEKLFF
-	TRBV9	few	TRBJ1-6	TGTGCCAGCAGCGTAGAGGGTTCACCCCTCCACTTT	CASSVEGSPLHF
-	TRBV7-9	many	TRBJ2-2	TGTGCCAGCAGCTCTTATGGCGGGTTCAACACCGGGGAGCTGTTTTTT	CASSSYGGFNTGELFF
TRBD1	TRBV7-6	-	TRBJ2-5	TGTGCCAGCGGCCAGACAGGGGTGGCGGAGACCCAGTACTTC	CASGQTGVAETQYF
-	TRBV5-6	-	TRBJ2-3	TGTGCCAGCAGCTTCGGCGGCGGTCGGGGCACAGATACGCAGTATTTT	CASSFGGGRGTDTQYF
-	TRBV20-1	many	TRBJ1-5	TGCAGTGCTGGAGATAATCAGCCCCAGCATTTT	CSAGDNQPQHF
-	TRBV19	many	TRBJ2-7	TGTGCCAGTAGTTATTTCGGAGCGACCCGTTACGAGCAGTACTTC	CASSYFGATRYEQYF
-	TRBV2	-	TRBJ1-4	TGTGCCAGCAGTGAAGGGAAGGGATATAATGAAAAACTGTTTTTT	CASSEGKGYNEKLFF
-	TRBV12-3/TRBV12-4	-	TRBJ1-2	TGTGCCAGCATGCTTGGAGGGCAGGGGCCTGGCTACACCTTC	CASMLGGQGPGYTF
-	TRBV4-1	few	TRBJ2-1	TGCGCCAGCAGCCTCTACGGGAATGAGCAGTTCTTC	CASSLYGNEQFF
-	TRBV29-1	many	TRBJ1-5	TGCAGCGTTGCGGGGGCAGGGGCTCGGCAGCCCCAGCATTTT	CSVAGAGARQPQHF
TRBD1	TRBV6-5	few	TRBJ1-5	TGTGCCAGCAGTTACTTTGGGACAGGACCCAATCAGCCCCAGCATTTT	CASSYFGTGPNQPQHF
-	TRBV12-3/TRBV12-4	many	TRBJ1-1	TGTGCCAGCAGTTTAATGGAGAACACTGAAGCTTTCTTT	CASSLMENTEAFF
-	TRBV20-1	many	TRBJ1-4	TGCAGTGCTAGAGATAGTCAGGGGTATAATGAAAAACTGTTTTTT	CSARDSQGYNEKLFF
-	TRBV12-3/TRBV12-4	many	TRBJ1-1	TGTGCCAGCATAACTTCAGGGGCGGACACTGAAGCTTTCTTT	CASITSGADTEAFF
-	TRBV3-1	few	TRBJ1-2	TGTGCCAGCAGCCCTACCGCTGGCACTAACTATGGCTACACCTTC	CASSPTAGTNYGYTF
-	TRBV6-5	few	TRBJ1-2	TGTGCCAGCAGCCCAACCCTACGGGGGGCCTATGGCTACACCTTC	CASSPTLRGAYGYTF
-	TRBV20-1	many	TRBJ1-4	TGCAGTGCTAGGGCCGGTTTTGGCGGACTGTTTTTT	CSARAGFGGLFF